This T cell receptor beta chain is from a study of T cell repertoires in cytomegalovirus infection. Across the study: A matching HLA type, together with CMV infection, was signaled by public TCR beta signatures. General study findings and limits: Predominance within the ex vivo response was attributable to HLA-C-restricted CMV-specific TCR beta clonotypes. There were carriers of CMV plus the relevant HLA, and cumulative public TCR beta family frequency identified them.

About this clonotype: Its specificity is unknown.

TCRdb reprocessed the reads via MiXCR and lists one record per CDR3 protein. The table includes 300,000 to 400,000 distinct CDR3 sequences, over 15% detected once. V was trimmed by 6 bases and J by 0 bases, leaving 9 bases between them. There are 15 residues in the CDR3. Germline loops: CDR1 LNHDA, CDR2 SQIVND (reference sequence). The chain has TRBV19 and TRBJ2-6; D not resolved. The source material was PBMCs. The TCR comes from a human donor in good health (CMV status not recorded). Some clones in this sample may be carry-over from other donors' samples. The CDR3 region is CASSPLHSGANVLTF. CDR3 nucleotides: TGTGCCAGTAGCCCCCTCCACTCTGGGGCCAACGTCCTGACTTTC.